The 17 T cell receptor beta chains below all came from one sample that was sequenced in a study of T cells in Graves' hyperthyroidism and ophthalmopathy. Template material for amplifying TCR beta CDR3 regions consisted of RNA transcripts. RT-PCR in the first round (using the HTBI primer set) targeted the TCR CDR3. Via MiXCR, TCRdb re-called the multiplex PCR reads, giving one row per CDR3 protein. The table records approximately 610,000 distinct CDR3 sequences, roughly 14% of them present only once. The material sequenced was blood. All receptors come from a woman in her thirties or forties with Graves' ophthalmopathy.

There are many counts of this clonotype. The chain employs TRBV6-1 and TRBJ2-7; D ambiguous. This CDR3 contains 11 residues. V was trimmed by 4 bases and J by 4 bases, leaving 5 bases between them. Germline CDR1 reads MNHNS; CDR2 reads SASEGT. The CDR3 sequence is CASSVEYEQYF. In nucleotides, the CDR3 is TGTGCCAGCAGTGTGGAATACGAGCAGTACTTC.

The rearrangement uses TRBV6-5 and TRBJ2-7, with D possibly being TRBD1 (6 bases). Trimming pared 5 bases from V and 6 bases from J, leaving 14 bases between. The CDR3 is 13 amino acids. Germline V CDR1 and CDR2: MNHEY, SVGAGI. The CDR3 spells CASSPSDRREQYF. CDR3 DNA: TGTGCCAGCAGTCCCTCGGACAGACGCGAGCAGTACTTC.

This sequence joins TRBV30 and TRBJ1-2; D is unclear. Germline V lookup: CDR1 GTSNPN, CDR2 SVGIG (reference sequence). V lost 4 bases and J 2 bases, leaving 8 bases between the germline ends. This CDR3 has 12 amino acids. In DNA, the CDR3 is TGTGCCTGGACTTGGGAGAACTATGGCTACACCTTC. This sequence encodes CAWTWENYGYTF.

This clonotype was recorded many times. The chain combines TRBV10-2 with TRBJ2-7, with 7 bases aligning to TRBD2. Trimming at V came to 5 bases and at J to 8 bases, leaving 6 bases not matched to a gene. The CDR3 loop spans 12 amino acids. CDR1 and CDR2 from the germline V gene are WSHSY and SAAADI. DNA for the CDR3: TGCGCCAGCAGTCCCCCGGGACTACAGCAGTACTTC. Encoded protein: CASSPPGLQQYF.

This clonotype was seen ten or more times. The chain recombines TRBV6-1 with TRBJ2-7; D call uncertain. The CDR3 length is 12 residues. In germline, CDR1 is MNHNS, CDR2 SASEGT. V was trimmed by 5 bases and J by 1 base, leaving 6 bases between them. The CDR3: CASSTQSYEQYF. The DNA for the CDR3 is TGTGCCAGCAGTACCCAGTCCTACGAGCAGTACTTC.

This clonotype was counted at least ten times. The V and J genes are TRBV4-3 and TRBJ2-7, with 8 nucleotides matching TRBD1. This CDR3 is built from 14 residues. The trim removed 3 bases at V and 5 bases at J, leaving 6 bases unmatched. Germline V gene lookup returns CDR1 LGHNA and CDR2 YSLEER. CDR3 sequence (DNA): TGCGCCAGCAGCCAGAGGACAGGGTCCGACGAGCAGTACTTC. It specifies CASSQRTGSDEQYF.

This clonotype occurred many times. This chain joins TRBV6-5 and TRBJ1-2; 9 bases are shared with TRBD1. Germline CDR1 is MNHEY and CDR2 is SVGAGI. The CDR3 contains 15 residues. J was trimmed by 4 bases and V by 6 bases; bases with no gene match: 9. CDR3 nucleotide sequence: TGTGCCAGCAGGTATAACAGGGGGCGCGGCTATGGCTACACCTTC. Translation: CASRYNRGRGYGYTF.

The gene calls are TRBV6-2 or TRBV6-3 and TRBJ2-5; 9 bases agree with TRBD2. Unmatched junction bases numbered 3, after V lost 4 bases and J lost 0 bases. This CDR3 has 15 amino acids. Germline CDR1 is MNHEY and CDR2 is SVGEGT. CDR3 in amino acids: CASSFSGGYQETQYF. The DNA for the CDR3 is TGTGCCAGCAGTTTTAGCGGGGGTTACCAAGAGACCCAGTACTTC.

The table lists this clonotype with many counts. The chain couples TRBV6-1 to TRBJ2-2; the match to TRBD1 covers 10 bases. Germline trimming cut 8 bases from V and 1 base from J; bases unmatched to any gene: 7. This CDR3 spans 16 amino acids. The germline gives CDR1 MNHNS, CDR2 SASEGT. The CDR3 is CASGTGTGENTGELFF. CDR3 in DNA: TGTGCCAGCGGAACCGGGACAGGGGAGAACACCGGGGAGCTGTTTTTT.

V gene TRBV5-8 combines with J gene TRBJ2-7; 9 bases line up with TRBD2. CDR1 is SGHTS and CDR2 is YDEGEE in the germline V gene. CDR3 length: 15 residues. The trim removed 6 bases at V and 3 bases at J, leaving 10 bases unmatched. CDR3 nucleotide sequence: TGTGCCAGCAACATTGCAGGACTAGCGCTCTACGAGCAGTACTTC. Encoded protein: CASNIAGLALYEQYF.

This clonotype has a handful of counts. The chain has TRBV5-1 and TRBJ2-5; D perhaps matches TRBD2 (5 bases). Trimming removed 3 bases from V and 5 bases from J, with 11 bases in between. CDR1 is SGHRS and CDR2 is YFSETQ in the germline V gene. There are 13 residues in the CDR3. The CDR3 region has the DNA TGCGCCAGCAGCTCGGAGGTGATGGAGACCCAGTACTTC. Protein sequence: CASSSEVMETQYF.

This clonotype was counted many times. This CDR3 reads CASSLEDYSYEQYF. CDR3 nucleotides: TGTGCCAGCAGCTTAGAGGACTACTCCTACGAGCAGTACTTC. The V call is TRBV11-2, the J call TRBJ2-7, with a weak D call TRBD2 (6 bases). Trimming took 0 bases from V and 0 from J, leaving 6 bases between them. The germline CDR1 and CDR2 sequences are SGHAT and FQNNGV. The CDR3 sequence is 14 residues long.

This clonotype was seen a few times. One base away lies a much larger clone, so this may be a sequencing read error. The genes are TRBV20-1 and TRBJ2-5, with D perhaps TRBD1 (6 bases). This CDR3 contains 16 residues. From germline, CDR1 is DFQATT and CDR2 SNEGSKA (reference sequence). CDR3 in amino acids: CSARADSQGSQGTQHF. As DNA, the CDR3 is TGCAGTGCTAGAGCCGACAGCCAGGGGTCTCAGGGGACCCAGCACTTC.

This clonotype has at least ten counts. The chain employs TRBV6-2 or TRBV6-3 and TRBJ2-5; TRBD2 might be the D (5 bases). Trimming took off 6 bases at V and 5 bases at J, with 16 bases between the two ends. Germline V gene lookup returns CDR1 MNHEY and CDR2 SVGEGT. The CDR3 spans 14 residues. The CDR3 spells CASSYRTSWETQYF. The CDR3 DNA reads TGTGCCAGCAGCTACCGGACTTCGTGGGAGACCCAGTACTTC.

Only a few counts were recorded for this clonotype. CDR3 protein: CASSMAQMTGTEAFF. Written as DNA, the CDR3 is TGTGCCAGTAGTATGGCCCAGATGACAGGGACTGAAGCTTTCTTT. The J gene is TRBJ1-1, the V gene TRBV19, with 7 bases matching TRBD1. The germline gives CDR1 LNHDA, CDR2 SQIVND (reference sequence). This CDR3 has 15 amino acids. Germline trimming cut 3 bases from V and 5 bases from J; bases unmatched to any gene: 9.

Ten or more counts support this clonotype. The chain recombines TRBV2 with TRBJ2-2, with no clear D. The germline V gene has CDR1 SNHLY and CDR2 FYNNEI. This CDR3 has 14 amino acids. V dropped 6 bases and J dropped 1 base, with 9 bases sitting between them. The CDR3 spells CASSPRLNTGELFF. Written as DNA, the CDR3 is TGTGCCAGCAGCCCCCGACTGAACACCGGGGAGCTGTTTTTT.

Ten or more counts support this clonotype. The chain uses TRBV28 and TRBJ1-2; no firm D call. This CDR3 region has 11 residues. The V end lost 10 bases, the J end lost 4 bases, and 10 bases lay between the germline ends. Germline V gene lookup returns CDR1 MDHEN and CDR2 SYDVKM. CDR3 nucleotide sequence: TGTGCCACAAGCGGCTCCTATGGCTACACCTTC. This gives the protein CATSGSYGYTF.